This TCR beta chain was captured in a study of CD8+ T cells in alopecia areata. Turning to the study itself: Tofacitinib dosing lasted 6 to 18 months, which was then followed by 6 months off drug. The study's findings and limits: Patients shared TCRs less clearly than mice did, possibly owing to HLA. Greater clonality was observed in lesional scalp samples, especially alopecia totalis/universalis, versus normal scalp.

As to this clone: Its cognate antigen is unknown.

Following RNA extraction, reverse transcription yielded cDNA that acted as the sequencing template. The table came from immunoSEQ multiplex PCR; TCRdb's copy has only in-frame clones and leaves some out. Among about 69,000 clones listed, roughly 60% were seen once. Alopecia areata patients provided lesional scalp punch biopsies and peripheral blood. The source of this sequence is a human donor with alopecia areata. Sequenced material: CD8+ T cells sorted from blood, taken at week 0.

In DNA form, the CDR3 reads TGCAGCGTTTTCGGGGGGTACTACGAGCAGTACTTC. Protein: CSVFGGYYEQYF. V and J are TRBV29-1 and TRBJ2-7; TRBD2 aligns across 7 bases. Germline V lookup: CDR1 SQVTM, CDR2 ANQGSEA. The CDR3 has 12 amino acids. V was clipped by 5 bases and J by 3 bases; unmatched bases: 4.